This TCR beta chain was documented in a study of graft-versus-host responses after intestinal transplantation. Produced via immunoSEQ multiplex PCR; TCRdb's table is partial and in-frame only. The sample holds fewer than 130,000 clones, roughly 95% seen once. Comments on this clone: The antigen remains unidentified.

This TCR was recovered from a human donor who received an intestinal transplant. The input for sequencing was unstimulated CD8+ T cells sorted from spleen or lymph node cells, taken before intestinal transplant.

The DNA of the CDR3 is TGCGCCAGCAGCTTGGGGGGGCCCGAGCAGTACTTC. Amino acid sequence: CASSLGGPEQYF. The chain combines TRBV5-1 with TRBJ2-5; weak D call: TRBD1 (6 bases). The J call is doubtful: the DNA matches TRBJ2-7 better. The CDR3 length is 12 residues. CDR1 is SGHRS and CDR2 is YFSETQ in the germline V gene.